One sample yielded the 25 T cell receptor beta chains listed below, sequenced in a study of naive and memory T cell subsets. Amplification of ligated cDNA took four PCR rounds with SP2 and nested alpha and beta constant primers. TCRdb fed the UMI-ligation and nested PCR reads into MiXCR, producing one record per CDR3 protein. The table includes tens of thousands of distinct CDR3 sequences, about 6.1% detected once. Treatment specified: skin biopsy from PPD injection site in Mantoux-positive individual. A UMI-containing oligonucleotide was joined by 3' ligation to the TCR cDNA template. Sequencing used skin, obtained from a tuberculin skin test site. The receptors originated from an adult in good health.

This clonotype was recorded many times. V usage is TRBV4-3 and J usage is TRBJ2-5; TRBD1 is a possible D gene (5 bases). CDR3 length: 14 amino acids. Between the trimmed V and J ends, which lost 1 base and 3 bases, there was a span of 9 bases. The germline V gene has CDR1 LGHNA and CDR2 YSLEER. As DNA, the CDR3 is TGCGCCAGCAGCCAAGGGGCAGGGAAAGAGACCCAGTACTTC. Translation gives CASSQGAGKETQYF.

This chain joins TRBV6-5 and TRBJ2-7, with 8 bases identical to TRBD2. Unmatched junction bases numbered 9, after V lost 6 bases and J lost 2 bases. CDR1 is MNHEY, CDR2 SVGAGI, per germline. The CDR3 length is 15 residues. DNA of the CDR3: TGTGCCAGCAGGCAGAGACTAGCGAGCACCTACGAGCAGTACTTC. This codes for CASRQRLASTYEQYF.

This clonotype was counted many times. The chain recombines TRBV29-1 with TRBJ2-7, with D possibly being TRBD2 (5 bases). CDR3 length equals 14 residues. V lost 3 bases and J lost 5, with 17 bases in between. CDR1 is SQVTM and CDR2 is ANQGSEA in the germline V gene. Written as DNA, the CDR3 is TGCAGCGTTGAGGTGAGGGAAGGGTATGACGAGCAGTACTTC. Its protein product is CSVEVREGYDEQYF.

This clonotype has a count of ten or more. The chain has TRBV27 and TRBJ2-7; D not resolved. Germline CDR1 reads MNHEY; CDR2 reads SMNVEV (reference sequence). Trimming stripped 5 bases from V and 0 bases from J, with 17 bases between. The CDR3 consists of 16 residues. DNA for the CDR3: TGTGCCAGCAGTCAGTTTTGGCAGACCCACTCCTACGAGCAGTACTTC. Translation gives CASSQFWQTHSYEQYF.

The sample holds many counts of this clonotype. The rearrangement links TRBV10-3 to TRBJ2-2, with 8 bases matching TRBD1. V lost 6 bases and J lost 0; bases outside the gene matches: 6. CDR1 is ENHRY and CDR2 is SYGVKD in the germline V gene. The CDR3 is made up of 16 amino acids. The CDR3 DNA reads as TGTGCCATCAGAACCCCGGGACAGGCGAACACCGGGGAGCTGTTTTTT. As protein: CAIRTPGQANTGELFF.

This clonotype is termed medium-sized (0.01 to 0.1%). The V call is TRBV20-1, the J call TRBJ2-1; 10 nucleotides agree with TRBD2. The germline CDR1 and CDR2 sequences are DFQATT and SNEGSKA (reference sequence). With V trimmed by 3 bases and J by 8 bases, 4 bases remained unmatched. The CDR3 spans 13 residues. The CDR3 loop reads CSASYLAGDEQFF. The CDR3, as DNA: TGCAGTGCTAGTTATCTAGCGGGGGATGAGCAGTTCTTC.

This clonotype has ten or more counts. This chain links TRBV28 with TRBJ2-2; the match to TRBD2 covers 8 bases. The CDR3 contains 18 residues. The V gene's germline CDR1 is MDHEN and CDR2 SYDVKM. V trimming: 4 bases; J trimming: 4 bases; junction bases outside the gene matches: 14. Here the CDR3 reads CASSSLLSGSAGTGELFF. In nucleotides, the CDR3 is TGTGCCAGCAGTTCCCTCTTAAGCGGGAGCGCCGGCACCGGGGAGCTGTTTTTT.

V gene TRBV4-3 combines with J gene TRBJ2-3; D uncertain. The V gene's germline CDR1 is LGHNA and CDR2 YSLEER. The CDR3 has 15 residues. The V end lost 1 base, the J end lost 6 bases, and 14 bases lay between the germline ends. The CDR3 DNA follows: TGCGCCAGCAGCCAAGTTTCCGCACCAAGGGATACGCAGTATTTT. Encoded protein: CASSQVSAPRDTQYF.

This clonotype was seen a handful of times. The chain carries TRBV6-1 and TRBJ2-3, with 11 nucleotides matching TRBD2. Trimming took 7 bases from V and 4 from J; bases not matched to a gene: 4. Germline assignment: CDR1 MNHNS and CDR2 SASEGT. The length of the CDR3 is 14 residues. CDR3 nucleotides: TGTGCCAGCAATTTAGCGGGAGGGGCAGATACGCAGTATTTT. Translated: CASNLAGGADTQYF.

This clonotype was seen repeatedly, ten times or more. The chain joins TRBV25-1 to TRBJ2-3; TRBD2 matches 8 bases. V shed 4 bases, J shed 5 bases, and the junction held 20 bases outside the gene matches. The CDR3 is 19 amino acids. Germline CDR1 and CDR2: MGHDK and SYGVNS. CDR3 DNA: TGTGCCAGCAGTGGGCCGTGTAACGGACTAGCCCCTATATTAGATACGCAGTATTTT. This gives the protein CASSGPCNGLAPILDTQYF. The full variable domain, completed using reference TRBV25-1 and TRBJ2-3, is EADIYQTPRYLVIGTGKKITLECSQTMGHDKMYWYQQDPGMELHLIHYSYGVNSTEKGDLSSESTVSRIRTEHFPLTLESARPSHTSQYLCASSGPCNGLAPILDTQYFGPGTRLTVL.

The chain joins TRBV6-1 to TRBJ1-4, with a possible D match to TRBD1 (6 bases). Trimming took off 6 bases at V and 7 bases at J, with 15 bases between the two ends. This CDR3 has 14 amino acids. Germline CDR1 and CDR2: MNHNS and SASEGT. The CDR3 reads CASSFARGAEKLFF. Here the CDR3 DNA reads TGTGCCAGCAGCTTCGCGAGGGGGGCTGAAAAACTGTTTTTT.

This clonotype was counted between two and nine times. V is TRBV7-2 and J is TRBJ2-7, with 9 positions matching TRBD2. Germline lookup yields CDR1 SGHTA and CDR2 FQGNSA. V shed 2 bases and J 3 bases; nucleotides not matched to a gene: 5. The CDR3 loop spans 15 amino acids. The DNA of the CDR3 is TGTGCCAGCAGCTTAATTAGCGGGAGTAACTACGAGCAGTACTTC. It codes for CASSLISGSNYEQYF.

This clonotype was detected ten times or more. V and J are TRBV7-2 and TRBJ2-7; 8 bases are a match to TRBD2. Per the germline V gene, CDR1 is SGHTA and CDR2 is FQGNSA. The J segment lost 0 bases and the V segment lost 3 bases, leaving 7 bases of the junction unmatched. CDR3 length: 16 amino acids. DNA of the CDR3: TGTGCCAGCAGCTTCGTTGGACTAGCTAGCTCCTACGAGCAGTACTTC. Translated, it gives CASSFVGLASSYEQYF.

At least ten counts were recorded for this clonotype. The genes are TRBV7-2 and TRBJ2-5, with no clear D. The CDR3 consists of 15 residues. CDR1 and CDR2 (germline): SGHTA, FQGNSA. The ends were cut back, 5 bases at V and 4 bases at J, with 17 bases in the middle. The CDR3 loop is CASSSNGRTRETQYF. CDR3 in DNA: TGTGCCAGCAGCAGCAATGGACGGACCCGAGAGACCCAGTACTTC.

This clonotype was seen ten or more times. CDR3 sequence (DNA): TGCGCCAGCAGTGAAAGTTGTGGTAGGACAAGCCCGCATGGCTACACCTTC. Its protein is CASSESCGRTSPHGYTF. The chain is built from TRBV10-1 and TRBJ1-2; the D gene is possibly TRBD1 (5 bases). The CDR3 covers 17 residues. V lost 3 bases and J 6 bases, leaving 23 bases between the germline ends. Germline V gene lookup returns CDR1 WNHNN and CDR2 SYGVQD (reference sequence).

This clonotype was detected ten times or more. The chain recombines TRBV5-1 with TRBJ2-3; D gene ambiguous. CDR1 is SGHRS, CDR2 YFSETQ, per germline. The CDR3 has 15 residues. V shed 0 bases and J shed 2 bases, with 10 bases lying between them. CDR3: CASSLAGGYTDTQYF. The CDR3 nucleotides are TGCGCCAGCAGCTTGGCCGGCGGTTACACAGATACGCAGTATTTT.

V and J are TRBV12-3 or TRBV12-4 and TRBJ1-4, with 7 bases fitting TRBD1. The CDR3 is 16 amino acids. J was trimmed by 2 bases and V by 4 bases; bases with no gene match: 7. The CDR3 bases are TGTGCCAGCAGTTCAAGAGGGACAGCCACTAATGAAAAACTGTTTTTT. It is translated as CASSSRGTATNEKLFF.

This clonotype is medium-sized in the sample. The chain carries TRBV24-1 and TRBJ2-3, with 11 positions matching TRBD2. Trimming at V came to 3 bases and at J to 0 bases, leaving 22 bases not matched to a gene. This CDR3 contains 23 residues. Germline values: CDR1 KGHDR, CDR2 SFDVKD. CDR3 amino acids: CATSDPVTGKTSGEGFSTDTQYF. Written as DNA, the CDR3 is TGTGCCACCAGTGATCCGGTAACAGGGAAGACTAGCGGGGAAGGATTTAGCACAGATACGCAGTATTTT.

This clonotype was detected only a few times. The chain links TRBV20-1 to TRBJ2-3, with TRBD2 matching over 9 bases. This CDR3 contains 16 residues. The V segment lost 1 base and the J segment 6 bases; nucleotides outside the gene matches: 11. Germline CDR1 and CDR2: DFQATT and SNEGSKA (reference sequence). CDR3 residues: CSARVSGGRAADTQYF. CDR3 DNA sequence: TGCAGTGCTAGAGTATCCGGCGGGAGGGCCGCGGATACGCAGTATTTT.

The CDR3, as DNA: TGTGCCAGCAGAGGGGAGAAGCTGCTCTATGGCTACACCTTC. Protein: CASRGEKLLYGYTF. This chain joins TRBV7-9 and TRBJ1-2, with D possibly matching TRBD1 (5 bases). The CDR3 length is 14 residues. From germline, CDR1 is SEHNR and CDR2 FQNEAQ (reference sequence). With 6 bases removed from V and 4 bases from J, the gap between germline ends came to 15 bases.

This clonotype was observed at least ten times. The rearrangement links TRBV12-3 or TRBV12-4 to TRBJ2-2, with D possibly matching TRBD1 (6 bases). V shed 7 bases and J shed 4 bases, with 13 bases lying between them. The CDR3 covers 14 residues. CDR3 DNA: TGTGCCAGCACCCTGACAGGTTTCACCGGGGAGCTGTTTTTT. Protein product: CASTLTGFTGELFF.

The table lists this clonotype with many counts. V usage is TRBV20-1 and J usage is TRBJ2-1, with D possibly being TRBD2 (6 bases). This CDR3 contains 12 residues. V was shortened by 4 bases and J by 4 bases, with 8 bases between the two germline ends. CDR1 DFQATT and CDR2 SNEGSKA come from the germline V gene (reference sequence). CDR3 bases: TGCAGTGCTAACCGGGAGTACAATGAGCAGTTCTTC. It yields the protein CSANREYNEQFF.

Many counts were recorded for this clonotype. CDR3 amino acids: CASSLDGYGNQPQHF. The CDR3, as DNA: TGCGCCAGCAGCCTAGACGGATATGGCAATCAGCCCCAGCATTTT. The chain employs TRBV10-2 and TRBJ1-5; no definite D call. Trimming took 6 bases from V and 2 from J, leaving 14 bases between them. Germline assignment: CDR1 WSHSY and CDR2 SAAADI. CDR3 length: 15 residues.

J is TRBJ2-2 and V is TRBV5-1, with a weak D call TRBD1 (5 bases). Germline values: CDR1 SGHRS, CDR2 YFSETQ. Trimming left V 1 base short and J 3 bases short, with 10 bases between. This CDR3 comprises 15 residues. DNA of the CDR3: TGCGCCAGCAGCTTGCGTGACAGTTACACCGGGGAGCTGTTTTTT. Protein sequence: CASSLRDSYTGELFF.

This clonotype was seen many times. The chain employs TRBV20-1 and TRBJ2-3; no definite D call. In germline, CDR1 is DFQATT, CDR2 SNEGSKA (reference sequence). The V end was cut by 0 bases, the J end by 3 bases, with 10 bases between. The CDR3 runs 14 residues. Here the CDR3 reads CSARDPLGTDTQYF. Written as DNA, the CDR3 is TGCAGTGCTAGAGACCCACTGGGGACAGATACGCAGTATTTT.